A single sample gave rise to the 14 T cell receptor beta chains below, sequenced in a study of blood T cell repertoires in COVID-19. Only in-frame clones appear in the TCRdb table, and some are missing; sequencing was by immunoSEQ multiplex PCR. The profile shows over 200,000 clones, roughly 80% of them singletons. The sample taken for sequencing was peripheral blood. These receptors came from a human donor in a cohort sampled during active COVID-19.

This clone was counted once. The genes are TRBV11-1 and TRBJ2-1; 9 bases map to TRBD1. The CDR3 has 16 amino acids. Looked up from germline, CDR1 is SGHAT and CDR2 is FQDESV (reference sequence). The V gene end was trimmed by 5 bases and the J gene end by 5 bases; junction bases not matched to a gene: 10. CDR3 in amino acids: CASSHRDRVYHNEQFF. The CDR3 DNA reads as TGTGCCAGCAGCCACAGGGACAGGGTCTACCACAATGAGCAGTTCTTC.

The CDR3 region is CASSRPRTSGNTDTQYF. The CDR3 nucleotides are TGTGCCAGCAGTCGCCCCCGGACTAGCGGGAACACAGATACGCAGTATTTT. This chain uses TRBV27 with TRBJ2-3, with TRBD2 matching 12 bases. The V segment lost 5 bases and the J segment 2 bases; nucleotides outside the gene matches: 8. The germline V gene encodes CDR1 MNHEY and CDR2 SMNVEV (reference sequence). The CDR3 has 17 residues.

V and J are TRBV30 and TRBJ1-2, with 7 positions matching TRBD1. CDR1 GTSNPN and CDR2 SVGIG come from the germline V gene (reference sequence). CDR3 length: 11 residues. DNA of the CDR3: TGTGCGGGGACAGTAAACTATGGCTACACCTTC. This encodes CAGTVNYGYTF.

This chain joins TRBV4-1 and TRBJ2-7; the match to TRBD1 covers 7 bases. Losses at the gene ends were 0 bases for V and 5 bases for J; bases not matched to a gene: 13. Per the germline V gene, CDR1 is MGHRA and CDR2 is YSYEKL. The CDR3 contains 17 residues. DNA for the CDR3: TGCGCCAGCAGCCAAGATCAAGAGGGGGCGAGCCCTAACGAGCAGTACTTC. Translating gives CASSQDQEGASPNEQYF.

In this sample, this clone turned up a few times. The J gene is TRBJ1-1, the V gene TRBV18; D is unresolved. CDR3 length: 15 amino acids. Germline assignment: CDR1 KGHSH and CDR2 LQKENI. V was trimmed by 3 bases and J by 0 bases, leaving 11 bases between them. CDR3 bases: TGTGCCAGCTCACCGTTCACACCCGTGAACACTGAAGCTTTCTTT. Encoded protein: CASSPFTPVNTEAFF.

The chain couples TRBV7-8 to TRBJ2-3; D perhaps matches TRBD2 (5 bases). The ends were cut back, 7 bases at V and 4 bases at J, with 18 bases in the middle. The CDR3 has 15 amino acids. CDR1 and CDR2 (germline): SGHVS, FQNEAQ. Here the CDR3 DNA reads TGTGCCAGCAACCCACGGGGTCTACGCGCAGATACGCAGTATTTT. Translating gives CASNPRGLRADTQYF.

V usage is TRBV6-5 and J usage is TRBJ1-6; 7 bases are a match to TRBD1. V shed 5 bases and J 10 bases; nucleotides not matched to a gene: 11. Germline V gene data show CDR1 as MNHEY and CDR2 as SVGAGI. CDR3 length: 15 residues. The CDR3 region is CASSTTGERWSPLHF. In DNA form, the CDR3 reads TGTGCCAGCAGTACTACAGGGGAAAGGTGGTCACCCCTCCACTTT.

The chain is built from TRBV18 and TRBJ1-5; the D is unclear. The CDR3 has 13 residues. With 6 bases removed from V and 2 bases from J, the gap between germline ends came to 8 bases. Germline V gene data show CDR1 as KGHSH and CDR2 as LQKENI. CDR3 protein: CASSAVGNQPQHF. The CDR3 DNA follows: TGTGCCAGCTCGGCTGTCGGCAATCAGCCCCAGCATTTT.

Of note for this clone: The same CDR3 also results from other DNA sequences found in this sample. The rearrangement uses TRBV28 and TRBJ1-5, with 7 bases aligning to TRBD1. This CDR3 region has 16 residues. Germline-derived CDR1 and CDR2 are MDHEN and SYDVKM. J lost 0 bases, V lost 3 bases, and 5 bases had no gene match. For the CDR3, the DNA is TGTGCCAGCAGTTTCAGGGCAGGGGGTAGCAATCAGCCCCAGCATTTT. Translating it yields CASSFRAGGSNQPQHF.

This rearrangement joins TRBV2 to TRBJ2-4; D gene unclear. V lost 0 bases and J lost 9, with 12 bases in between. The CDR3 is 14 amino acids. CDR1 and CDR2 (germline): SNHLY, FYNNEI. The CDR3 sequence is CASSEARRISIQYF. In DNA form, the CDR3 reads TGTGCCAGCAGTGAAGCGCGGCGGATAAGCATTCAGTACTTC. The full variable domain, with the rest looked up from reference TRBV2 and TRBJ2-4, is EPEVTQTPSHQVTQMGQEVILRCVPISNHLYFYWYRQILGQKVEFLVSFYNNEISEKSEIFDDQFSVERPDGSNFTLKIRSTKLEDSAMYFCASSEARRISIQYFGAGTRLSVL.

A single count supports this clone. The CDR3 sequence: CASSLGGTGKYYTF. CDR3 coding DNA: TGTGCCAGCAGCTTAGGCGGGACAGGGAAGTACTACACCTTC. The chain recombines TRBV11-2 with TRBJ1-2; 9 positions match TRBD1. Germline CDR1 reads SGHAT; CDR2 reads FQNNGV. The ends lost 1 base at V and 10 bases at J; junction bases unmatched: 7. This CDR3 spans 14 amino acids.

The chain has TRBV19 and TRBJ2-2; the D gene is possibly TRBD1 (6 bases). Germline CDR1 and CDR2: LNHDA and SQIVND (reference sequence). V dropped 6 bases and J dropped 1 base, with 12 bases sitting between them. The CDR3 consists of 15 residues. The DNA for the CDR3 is TGTGCCAGTAGGGTGCAGGGGAGGAACACCGGGGAGCTGTTTTTT. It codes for CASRVQGRNTGELFF.

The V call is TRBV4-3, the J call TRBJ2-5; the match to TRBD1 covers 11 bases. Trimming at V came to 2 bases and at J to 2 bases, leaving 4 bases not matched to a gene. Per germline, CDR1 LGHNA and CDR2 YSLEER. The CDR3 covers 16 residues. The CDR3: CASSQYGTGGQETQYF. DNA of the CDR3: TGCGCCAGCAGCCAATACGGGACAGGGGGGCAAGAGACCCAGTACTTC.

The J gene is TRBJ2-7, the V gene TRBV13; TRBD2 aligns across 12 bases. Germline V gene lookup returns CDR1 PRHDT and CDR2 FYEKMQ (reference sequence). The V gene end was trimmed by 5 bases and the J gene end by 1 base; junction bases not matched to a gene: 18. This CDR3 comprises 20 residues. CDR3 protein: CASSPTGLAGWGDVSYEQYF. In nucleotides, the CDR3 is TGTGCCAGCAGCCCAACGGGACTAGCGGGTTGGGGTGACGTTTCCTACGAGCAGTACTTC.